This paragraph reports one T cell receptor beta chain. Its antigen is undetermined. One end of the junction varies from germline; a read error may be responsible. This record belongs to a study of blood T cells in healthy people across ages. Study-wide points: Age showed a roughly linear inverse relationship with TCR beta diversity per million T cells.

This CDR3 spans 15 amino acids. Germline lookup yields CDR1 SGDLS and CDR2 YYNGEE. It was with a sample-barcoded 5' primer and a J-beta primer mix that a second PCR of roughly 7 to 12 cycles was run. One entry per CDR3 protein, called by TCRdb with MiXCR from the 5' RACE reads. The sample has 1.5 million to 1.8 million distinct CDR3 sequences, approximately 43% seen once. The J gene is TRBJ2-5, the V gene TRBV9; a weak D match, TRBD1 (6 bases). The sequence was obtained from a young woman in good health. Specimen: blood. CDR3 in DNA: TGTGCCAGCAGCCTTCGAACAGGGTCCCAAGAGATCCAGTACTTC. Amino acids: CASSLRTGSQEIQYF. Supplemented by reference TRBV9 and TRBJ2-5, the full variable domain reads DSGVTQTPKHLITATGQRVTLRCSPRSGDLSVYWYQQSLDQGLQFLIQYYNGEERAKGNILERFSAQQFPDLHSELNLSSLELGDSALYFCASSLRTGSQEIQYFGPGTRLLVL.